Each of the 30 T cell receptor beta chains below was sequenced from the same sample in a study of control samples from healthy donors and cancer patients. The method was immunoSEQ multiplex PCR; TCRdb's version includes in-frame clones alone and lacks a portion of them. Of over 70,000 clones in the sample, about 89% were seen once. Sequencing was carried out using PBMCs. The source is a woman between 50 and 59 years old with colorectal cancer.

This clone was found once. V gene TRBV15 combines with J gene TRBJ2-3, with a tentative D call TRBD1 (6 bases). The V gene's germline CDR1 is LNHNV and CDR2 YYDKDF (reference sequence). Trimming took 3 bases from V and 4 from J, leaving 14 bases between them. CDR3 length: 15 residues. CDR3 sequence: CATSRDSSRPDTQYF. As DNA, the CDR3 is TGTGCCACCAGCAGGGACAGTAGTCGTCCAGATACGCAGTATTTT.

This chain links TRBV30 with TRBJ2-5; D ambiguous. V dropped 0 bases and J dropped 1 base, with 9 bases sitting between them. Per the germline V gene, CDR1 is GTSNPN and CDR2 is SVGIG (reference sequence). The CDR3 consists of 14 residues. This chain's CDR3 is CAWSVQGLQETQYF. DNA for the CDR3: TGTGCCTGGAGTGTACAAGGGCTCCAAGAGACCCAGTACTTC. Full variable domain (rest looked up from reference TRBV30 and TRBJ2-5): SQTIHQWPATLVQPVGSPLSLECTVEGTSNPNLYWYRQAAGRGLQLLFYSVGIGQISSEVPQNLSASRPQDRQFILSSKKLLLSDSGFYLCAWSVQGLQETQYFGPGTRLLVL.

The chain has TRBV28 and TRBJ1-1; D is uncertain. This CDR3 comprises 14 residues. CDR1 and CDR2 from the germline V gene are MDHEN and SYDVKM. V gave up 2 bases and J gave up 3 bases, with 10 bases separating them. DNA for the CDR3: TGTGCCAGCAGTTTAAGCCGCGCGGACACTGAAGCTTTCTTT. Translation: CASSLSRADTEAFF.

Here the CDR3 DNA reads TGTGCCAGTACCTTCGACAGGGGGCGGGGTGAAGCTTTCTTT. Protein sequence: CASTFDRGRGEAFF. The chain has TRBV19 and TRBJ1-1; 10 bases agree with TRBD1. Trimming took 7 bases from V and 7 from J; bases not matched to a gene: 9. CDR1 LNHDA and CDR2 SQIVND come from the germline V gene (reference sequence). The CDR3 extends over 14 amino acids.

The V call is TRBV24-1, the J call TRBJ1-5; D is uncertain. Germline-derived CDR1 and CDR2 are KGHDR and SFDVKD. This CDR3 has 14 residues. V was shortened by 5 bases and J by 0 bases, with 7 bases between the two germline ends. CDR3 bases: TGTGCCACCAGTGGAGATTATAGCAATCAGCCCCAGCATTTT. This translates into CATSGDYSNQPQHF.

This chain connects TRBV5-1 to TRBJ1-1; D unclear. Germline lookup yields CDR1 SGHRS and CDR2 YFSETQ. This CDR3 comprises 15 residues. V shed 6 bases and J shed 1 base, with 16 bases lying between them. CDR3 DNA sequence: TGCGCCAGCACCGGAACAGTTCTCGGGAACACTGAAGCTTTCTTT. Encoded protein: CASTGTVLGNTEAFF.

The J gene is TRBJ2-2, the V gene TRBV6-4; perhaps TRBD2 as D (6 bases). Trimming stripped 3 bases from V and 6 bases from J, with 8 bases between. CDR3 size: 13 residues. Germline-derived CDR1 and CDR2 are MRHNA and SNTAGT. The CDR3: CASSETGAGELFF. In DNA form, the CDR3 reads TGTGCCAGCAGTGAAACGGGGGCCGGGGAGCTGTTTTTT.

A single count supports this clone. This chain connects TRBV6-5 to TRBJ1-2; TRBD1 is a possible D gene (5 bases). V lost 0 bases and J lost 3, with 8 bases in between. The CDR3 has 14 residues. The germline V gene has CDR1 MNHEY and CDR2 SVGAGI. The CDR3 sequence is CASSYSGRDYGYTF. DNA of the CDR3: TGTGCCAGCAGTTACTCGGGGCGGGACTATGGCTACACCTTC.

The chain is built from TRBV21-1 and TRBJ2-3; whether TRBD2, the table's D call, matches the DNA was not checked. TRBV21-1 is a documented pseudogene. The CDR3 sequence is 19 residues long. CDR3: CASSSPGLAGETSTDTQYF. CDR3 sequence (DNA): TGTGCCAGCAGCAGCCCGGGACTAGCGGGGGAAACTAGCACAGATACGCAGTATTTT.

J is TRBJ1-2 and V is TRBV28; 7 nucleotides line up with TRBD1. Germline CDR1 and CDR2: MDHEN and SYDVKM. This CDR3 is built from 15 residues. Trimming removed 5 bases from V and 3 bases from J; junction bases left unmatched: 9. As DNA, the CDR3 is TGTGCCAGCAGTATCCTAGGACAGGACGACTATGGCTACACCTTC. It yields the protein CASSILGQDDYGYTF.

The rearrangement uses TRBV6-4 and TRBJ1-5; D is ambiguous. CDR3 length: 15 amino acids. Germline V gene lookup returns CDR1 MRHNA and CDR2 SNTAGT. The germline V and J ends were trimmed by 6 bases and 4 bases, with 16 bases remaining between them. The CDR3 sequence is CASSAQKGGNQPQHF. The CDR3 nucleotides read TGTGCCAGCAGCGCCCAGAAGGGAGGAAATCAGCCCCAGCATTTT.

This clone has a single count. The chain links TRBV5-1 to TRBJ1-3, with D maybe TRBD1 (5 bases). CDR1 and CDR2 from the germline V gene are SGHRS and YFSETQ. Trimming removed 5 bases from V and 3 bases from J, with 12 bases in between. The CDR3 runs to 14 residues. As DNA, the CDR3 is TGCGCCAGCAGAGAAGGGACGGATGGAAACACCATATATTTT. Translation: CASREGTDGNTIYF.

The chain links TRBV5-1 to TRBJ1-6; 11 bases fit TRBD1. CDR1 is SGHRS, CDR2 YFSETQ, per germline. Unmatched junction bases numbered 0, after V lost 3 bases and J lost 7 bases. The CDR3 has 14 amino acids. In nucleotides, the CDR3 is TGCGCCAGCAGCTGGGACAGGGGGAATTCACCCCTCCACTTT. Translating it yields CASSWDRGNSPLHF.

J is TRBJ1-1 and V is TRBV5-6; 8 nucleotides align to TRBD1. The CDR3 is 14 amino acids. Germline lookup yields CDR1 SGHDT and CDR2 YYEEEE. V was pared by 1 base and J by 4 bases, with 3 bases of the junction left unmatched. For the CDR3, the DNA is TGTGCCAGCAGCTTGTTTGACAGGGGCACTGAAGCTTTCTTT. Translation: CASSLFDRGTEAFF.

V and J are TRBV4-3 and TRBJ1-2; TRBD1 might be the D (6 bases). Germline V gene sequence: CDR1 LGHNA, CDR2 YSLEER. CDR3 size: 15 residues. V was trimmed by 0 bases and J by 8 bases, leaving 16 bases between them. The DNA of the CDR3 is TGCGCCAGCAGCCAAGAGGAACGGGGGCCTTGGGGCTACACCTTC. It translates to CASSQEERGPWGYTF.

In its sample, this clone was seen once. This chain connects TRBV7-2 to TRBJ1-5; possible D gene TRBD1, 6 bases. The CDR3 contains 15 residues. With 3 bases removed from V and 4 bases from J, the gap between germline ends came to 13 bases. Germline CDR1 is SGHTA and CDR2 is FQGNSA. CDR3 bases: TGTGCCAGCAGCTTTATCACAGGGTATAATCAGCCCCAGCATTTT. Protein product: CASSFITGYNQPQHF.

The chain carries TRBV18 and TRBJ1-3, with no clear D. With 3 bases removed from V and 0 bases from J, the gap between germline ends came to 15 bases. The CDR3 sequence is 17 residues long. Germline V gene data show CDR1 as KGHSH and CDR2 as LQKENI. The CDR3 DNA reads TGTGCCAGCTCACCCCAGGAAGCCGGGTCCTCTGGAAACACCATATATTTT. Amino acid sequence: CASSPQEAGSSGNTIYF.

V usage is TRBV28 and J usage is TRBJ1-3, with D unclear. Deletions cut 6 bases from V and 2 bases from J, with 11 bases between. Per germline, CDR1 MDHEN and CDR2 SYDVKM. This CDR3 is built from 14 residues. CDR3 region: CASSLSRPGNTIYF. The CDR3 DNA is TGTGCCAGCAGCCTAAGTAGGCCTGGAAACACCATATATTTT.

The chain couples TRBV3-1 (or the pseudogene TRBV3-2) to TRBJ1-2; D might be TRBD1 (6 bases). The V end was cut by 0 bases, the J end by 3 bases, with 20 bases between. Germline V lookup: CDR1 LGHDT, CDR2 YNNKEL (reference sequence). The CDR3 sequence is 18 residues long. The CDR3 loop is CASSQDTVKNRDDYGYTF. The CDR3 nucleotides read TGTGCCAGCAGCCAAGATACGGTGAAGAACAGGGATGACTATGGCTACACCTTC.

The genes are TRBV13 and TRBJ1-1; D unclear. Between the trimmed V and J ends, which lost 6 bases and 3 bases, there was a span of 8 bases. Germline loops: CDR1 PRHDT, CDR2 FYEKMQ (reference sequence). CDR3 length: 12 residues. Here the CDR3 DNA reads TGTGCCAGCAGGCACTCGGACACTGAAGCTTTCTTT. It yields the protein CASRHSDTEAFF.

The table lists this clone with a few counts. CDR3 in amino acids: CASSPYREVRNTEAFF. The CDR3 DNA sequence: TGTGCCAGCAGTCCCTACAGGGAGGTGCGGAACACTGAAGCTTTCTTT. This chain connects TRBV7-6 to TRBJ1-1; tentative D call: TRBD1 (6 bases). Trimming removed 6 bases from V and 1 base from J, with 18 bases in between. The CDR3 is made up of 16 amino acids. Germline V gene sequence: CDR1 SGHVS, CDR2 FNYEAQ. Full variable domain (outside the CDR3, taken from reference TRBV7-6 and TRBJ1-1): GAGVSQSPRYKVTKRGQDVALRCDPISGHVSLYWYRQALGQGPEFLTYFNYEAQQDKSGLPNDRFSAERPEGSISTLTIQRTEQRDSAMYRCASSPYREVRNTEAFFGQGTRLTVV.

The chain has TRBV15 and TRBJ1-5, with a possible D match to TRBD1 (5 bases). Germline-derived CDR1 and CDR2 are LNHNV and YYDKDF (reference sequence). The V end lost 8 bases, the J end lost 6 bases, and 14 bases lay between the germline ends. This CDR3 is built from 13 residues. As DNA, the CDR3 is TGTGCCACCCGAGCAGGGTATGGTCAGCCCCAGCATTTT. Translating gives CATRAGYGQPQHF.

The V gene is TRBV24-1, the J gene TRBJ2-2, with 9 bases that match TRBD1. Germline V gives CDR1 KGHDR, CDR2 SFDVKD. Unmatched junction bases numbered 8, after V lost 9 bases and J lost 4 bases. The CDR3 has 15 amino acids. The CDR3 loop is CATGGQGRSTGELFF. The DNA for the CDR3 is TGTGCCACCGGGGGACAGGGAAGGTCCACCGGGGAGCTGTTTTTT.

The chain joins TRBV24-1 to TRBJ2-1, with D possibly TRBD1 on 6 matching bases. The V end was cut by 7 bases, the J end by 7 bases, with 13 bases between. The CDR3 runs to 13 residues. CDR1 KGHDR and CDR2 SFDVKD come from the germline V gene. CDR3 sequence reads: CATSLTGSNEQFF. As DNA, the CDR3 is TGTGCCACCAGCCTGACAGGATCAAATGAGCAGTTCTTC.

The J gene is TRBJ1-2, the V gene TRBV7-9; D call uncertain. V was cut by 3 bases and J by 0 bases, with 8 bases left in between. Looked up from germline, CDR1 is SEHNR and CDR2 is FQNEAQ (reference sequence). The CDR3 is made up of 14 amino acids. The CDR3 DNA is TGTGCCAGCAGCTTGACATACCCTAACTATGGCTACACCTTC. This encodes CASSLTYPNYGYTF.

The count of this clone is one. This chain joins TRBV10-1 and TRBJ2-1; 8 bases match TRBD2. The CDR3 length is 15 residues. In germline, CDR1 is WNHNN, CDR2 SYGVQD (reference sequence). The trim removed 2 bases at V and 7 bases at J, leaving 7 bases unmatched. CDR3 DNA: TGCGCCAGCAGTGAGGGACTAGTAGCGGGGAATGAGCAGTTCTTC. As protein: CASSEGLVAGNEQFF.

The chain is built from TRBV3-1 (or the pseudogene TRBV3-2) and TRBJ1-5; no definite D call. Trimming shortened V by 0 bases and J by 3 bases, and 9 bases separated the two germline ends. From germline, CDR1 is LGHDT and CDR2 YNNKEL (reference sequence). The CDR3 is 15 amino acids. CDR3 nucleotides: TGTGCCAGCAGCCAAGATGGCGGTTCCAATCAGCCCCAGCATTTT. Translation: CASSQDGGSNQPQHF.

This rearrangement joins TRBV6-6 to TRBJ1-1, with 7 bases lining up with TRBD1. Germline assignment: CDR1 MNHNY and CDR2 SVGAGI (reference sequence). J gave up 4 bases and V 6 bases, and 8 bases lay outside the gene matches. The CDR3 has 14 residues. Here the CDR3 DNA reads TGTGCCAGCAGCCTAGGGGGCCCGGGCACTGAAGCTTTCTTT. This codes for CASSLGGPGTEAFF.

This chain connects TRBV6-5 to TRBJ2-5; 7 bases map to TRBD2. The CDR3 runs to 16 residues. From germline, CDR1 is MNHEY and CDR2 SVGAGI. Trimming cost V 2 bases and J 4 bases; bases outside gene matches: 10. The CDR3 bases are TGTGCCAGCAGTTACGGCTCCTCGGGAGGCGCAGAGACCCAGTACTTC. It is translated as CASSYGSSGGAETQYF.

CDR3 amino acids: CAISELGMETQYF. The CDR3 nucleotides read TGTGCCATCAGTGAGTTAGGGATGGAGACCCAGTACTTC. The rearrangement joins TRBV10-3 to TRBJ2-5, with D hard to call. Between the trimmed V and J ends, which lost 1 base and 5 bases, there was a span of 8 bases. This CDR3 comprises 13 residues. The germline gives CDR1 ENHRY, CDR2 SYGVKD.